The 29 T cell receptor beta chains in this list originate from one sample, sequenced in a study of T cell responses to AZD1222 COVID-19 vaccine. Assay: immunoSEQ multiplex PCR; the TCRdb copy retains only in-frame clones and omits some. The sample yields roughly 120,000 clones, roughly nine tenths seen once. Here the sequenced sample was peripheral blood, taken on day 0 of AZD1222 vaccination. These TCRs come from an adult in good health.

This clone was seen only a few times. This chain joins TRBV19 and TRBJ1-2; D may be TRBD1 (6 bases). From germline, CDR1 is LNHDA and CDR2 SQIVND (reference sequence). V shed 3 bases and J shed 4 bases, with 9 bases lying between them. The CDR3 runs to 13 residues. CDR3 nucleotides: TGTGCCAGTAGTATTAAGGACAGCTATGGCTACACCTTC. This codes for CASSIKDSYGYTF.

V and J are TRBV6-5 and TRBJ2-7, with no clear D. This CDR3 spans 12 amino acids. CDR1 MNHEY and CDR2 SVGAGI come from the germline V gene. V was cut by 5 bases and J by 6 bases, with 11 bases left in between. Written as DNA, the CDR3 is TGTGCCAGCAGTCCTCCGGGTGGCGAGCAGTACTTC. It yields the protein CASSPPGGEQYF.

The chain carries TRBV2 and TRBJ2-5, with D possibly matching TRBD1 (6 bases). CDR3 size: 14 residues. Germline V gives CDR1 SNHLY, CDR2 FYNNEI. Trimming removed 7 bases at V and 4 bases at J, with 16 bases between. CDR3 sequence reads: CASIYPDRGETQYF. DNA for the CDR3: TGTGCCAGCATCTACCCGGACAGAGGAGAGACCCAGTACTTC.

The chain joins TRBV10-3 to TRBJ1-1; D may be TRBD1 (5 bases). CDR1 and CDR2 (germline): ENHRY, SYGVKD. This CDR3 has 12 amino acids. With 5 bases removed from V and 5 bases from J, the gap between germline ends came to 9 bases. The CDR3 region has the DNA TGTGCCATCAGTCCCCGGGGGACTGAAGCTTTCTTT. Translation: CAISPRGTEAFF.

The J gene is TRBJ2-7, the V gene TRBV29-1; TRBD2 is a possible D gene (6 bases). In germline, CDR1 is SQVTM, CDR2 ANQGSEA. Trimming cost V 6 bases and J 1 base, with 19 bases left between them. The CDR3 has 15 residues. Here the CDR3 reads CSVEGTGTVSYEQYF. The CDR3 region has the DNA TGCAGCGTGGAGGGGACCGGGACGGTTTCCTACGAGCAGTACTTC.

This chain links TRBV19 with TRBJ2-5; TRBD1 agrees at 8 bases. Trimming at V came to 1 base and at J to 5 bases, leaving 3 bases not matched to a gene. Germline V CDR1 and CDR2: LNHDA, SQIVND (reference sequence). This CDR3 region has 14 residues. The CDR3 loop reads CASSIGQGAETQYF. CDR3 DNA sequence: TGTGCCAGTAGTATAGGGCAGGGGGCCGAGACCCAGTACTTC.

This rearrangement joins TRBV6-2 or TRBV6-3 to TRBJ2-7; a weak D match, TRBD1 (6 bases). The germline gives CDR1 MNHEY, CDR2 SVGEGT. The CDR3 extends over 17 amino acids. Trimming took off 4 bases at V and 2 bases at J, with 21 bases between the two ends. CDR3 sequence reads: CASSSPGSTGPTYEQYF. CDR3 DNA sequence: TGTGCCAGCAGTTCCCCCGGTTCTACAGGGCCAACCTACGAGCAGTACTTC.

The chain carries TRBV5-4 and TRBJ1-6; no definite D call. The germline V gene has CDR1 SGHNT and CDR2 YYREEE (reference sequence). The CDR3 covers 15 residues. V was shortened by 3 bases and J by 7 bases, with 14 bases between the two germline ends. The CDR3 region is CASSSGSGSNSPLHF. The CDR3 DNA reads as TGTGCCAGCAGCTCAGGATCGGGGTCAAATTCACCCCTCCACTTT.

The chain is built from TRBV19 and TRBJ1-2; perhaps TRBD1 as D (5 bases). The V gene lost 9 bases and the J gene lost 5 bases, with 19 bases spanning the gap. CDR1 is LNHDA, CDR2 SQIVND, per germline (reference sequence). The CDR3 totals 14 residues. The CDR3 nucleotides are TGTGCCAGCATCGTCCGGGACGGAGCATATGGCTACACCTTC. This gives the protein CASIVRDGAYGYTF.

This rearrangement joins TRBV6-2 or TRBV6-3 to TRBJ2-7; D gene ambiguous. The length of the CDR3 is 14 residues. V was trimmed by 2 bases and J by 2 bases, leaving 10 bases between them. CDR1 and CDR2 from the germline V gene are MNHEY and SVGEGT. The CDR3 region has the DNA TGTGCCAGCAGTTACAATTACGGAGCCTACGAGCAGTACTTC. Its protein is CASSYNYGAYEQYF.

The chain is built from TRBV6-5 and TRBJ1-1, with TRBD1 as a possible D gene (5 bases). V lost 9 bases to trimming and J lost 2 bases, with 13 bases between them. Germline V gene lookup returns CDR1 MNHEY and CDR2 SVGAGI. The CDR3 is made up of 13 amino acids. The CDR3 nucleotides read TGTGCCAGTTGGGGCCACGTCAACACTGAAGCTTTCTTT. It encodes CASWGHVNTEAFF.

The chain employs TRBV27 and TRBJ2-7, with D perhaps matching TRBD2 (5 bases). V lost 7 bases and J lost 0, with 16 bases in between. The germline V gene has CDR1 MNHEY and CDR2 SMNVEV (reference sequence). There are 15 residues in the CDR3. Here the CDR3 reads CASKGDGRGSYEQYF. In DNA, the CDR3 is TGTGCCAGCAAGGGCGACGGACGGGGCTCCTACGAGCAGTACTTC.

The CDR3 nucleotides are TGCGCCAGCAGCCCAGGACAGAACAATCAGCCCCAGCATTTT. Protein product: CASSPGQNNQPQHF. The chain recombines TRBV4-1 with TRBJ1-5, with D tentatively TRBD1 (6 bases). In germline, CDR1 is MGHRA, CDR2 YSYEKL. V was trimmed by 4 bases and J by 3 bases, leaving 10 bases between them. The CDR3 totals 14 residues.

The chain combines TRBV12-3 or TRBV12-4 with TRBJ1-6; unclear D gene. The V end was cut by 6 bases, the J end by 9 bases, with 12 bases between. The CDR3 loop spans 13 amino acids. CDR3 amino acids: CASSPGAGSPLHF. The CDR3 region has the DNA TGTGCCAGCAGCCCCGGCGCTGGTTCACCCCTCCACTTT.

The genes are TRBV11-2 and TRBJ2-7, with no clear D. V was pared by 5 bases and J by 2 bases, with 10 bases between. This CDR3 spans 13 amino acids. The germline V gene encodes CDR1 SGHAT and CDR2 FQNNGV. As DNA, the CDR3 is TGTGCCAGCAGCGTAGGAATAGCCTACGAGCAGTACTTC. This translates into CASSVGIAYEQYF. Based on the CDR3 plus reference TRBV11-2 and TRBJ2-7, the full variable domain is EAGVAQSPRYKIIEKRQSVAFWCNPISGHATLYWYQQILGQGPKLLIQFQNNGVVDDSQLPKDRFSAERLKGVDSTLKIQPAKLEDSAVYLCASSVGIAYEQYFGPGTRLTVT.

V gene TRBV5-1 combines with J gene TRBJ2-3; possible D gene TRBD1, 6 bases. V shed 8 bases and J shed 2 bases, with 12 bases lying between them. CDR3 length equals 13 residues. The germline CDR1 and CDR2 sequences are SGHRS and YFSETQ. CDR3 sequence: CASGQTITDTQYF. The CDR3 DNA follows: TGCGCCAGTGGACAGACAATCACAGATACGCAGTATTTT.

V gene TRBV2 combines with J gene TRBJ2-1; D is unresolved. Germline V CDR1 and CDR2: SNHLY, FYNNEI. This CDR3 spans 16 amino acids. Trimming took off 4 bases at V and 2 bases at J, with 15 bases between the two ends. CDR3 DNA sequence: TGTGCCAGCAGTGTCGAAGTACGAAACACCTACAATGAGCAGTTCTTC. This sequence encodes CASSVEVRNTYNEQFF.

This rearrangement joins TRBV7-2 to TRBJ1-2; no reliable D call. The CDR3 has 13 amino acids. Trimming removed 3 bases from V and 6 bases from J, with 11 bases in between. The germline gives CDR1 SGHTA, CDR2 FQGNSA. Here the CDR3 reads CASSFWQKHGYTF. CDR3 nucleotide sequence: TGTGCCAGCAGCTTTTGGCAGAAACATGGCTACACCTTC.

The chain carries TRBV7-2 and TRBJ1-5; 9 positions agree with TRBD1. V lost 5 bases to trimming and J lost 4 bases; unmatched junction nucleotides: 12. The length of the CDR3 is 17 residues. Per the germline V gene, CDR1 is SGHTA and CDR2 is FQGNSA. The CDR3 DNA follows: TGTGCCAGCAGCCATCGATGGGACAGGGTGGGAAATCAGCCCCAGCATTTT. Its protein product is CASSHRWDRVGNQPQHF.

The chain carries TRBV19 and TRBJ2-7; 8 nucleotides agree with TRBD2. This CDR3 region has 14 residues. V dropped 7 bases and J dropped 1; count of bases not matched to a gene: 6. Germline V gives CDR1 LNHDA, CDR2 SQIVND (reference sequence). CDR3 in DNA: TGTGCCAGTAACTCTAGCGGGCGATCCTACGAGCAGTACTTC. Protein product: CASNSSGRSYEQYF. The full variable domain, its missing parts supplied by reference TRBV19 and TRBJ2-7, is DGGITQSPKYLFRKEGQNVTLSCEQNLNHDAMYWYRQDPGQGLRLIYYSQIVNDFQKGDIAEGYSVSREKKESFPLTVTSAQKNPTAFYLCASNSSGRSYEQYFGPGTRLTVT.

The genes are TRBV7-8 and TRBJ1-5, with D perhaps TRBD1 (5 bases). This CDR3 has 14 residues. Per the germline V gene, CDR1 is SGHVS and CDR2 is FQNEAQ. Trimming pared 2 bases from V and 4 bases from J, leaving 9 bases between. This CDR3 is CASSLIQGNQPQHF. CDR3 nucleotides: TGTGCCAGCAGCTTAATCCAGGGAAATCAGCCCCAGCATTTT.

The gene calls are TRBV30 and TRBJ1-2; the D is unclear. Germline values: CDR1 GTSNPN, CDR2 SVGIG (reference sequence). This CDR3 region has 13 residues. The germline V and J ends were trimmed by 0 bases and 8 bases, with 13 bases remaining between them. CDR3: CAWSVAGNGGYTF. The CDR3 nucleotides are TGTGCCTGGAGTGTAGCGGGAAACGGCGGCTACACCTTC.

The genes are TRBV6-5 and TRBJ1-5; D is ambiguous. Germline loops: CDR1 MNHEY, CDR2 SVGAGI. The V and J ends lost 7 bases and 0 bases respectively, with 13 bases between them. The CDR3 has 15 amino acids. The DNA of the CDR3 is TGTGCCAGCAAACTAGAACCGGTTAGCAATCAGCCCCAGCATTTT. Its protein product is CASKLEPVSNQPQHF.

Only one count was recorded for this clone. The CDR3: CASSQGRQETQYF. The CDR3 coding sequence is TGTGCCAGCAGCCAAGGCAGGCAAGAGACCCAGTACTTC. V is TRBV3-1 (or the pseudogene TRBV3-2) and J is TRBJ2-5; D is undetermined. V gave up 1 base and J gave up 2 bases, with 5 bases separating them. CDR3 length: 13 amino acids. Germline CDR1 LGHDT, CDR2 YNNKEL (reference sequence).

This clone has only one observation. This chain connects TRBV7-9 to TRBJ2-3, with D perhaps TRBD1 (6 bases). The V end lost 5 bases, the J end lost 3 bases, and 12 bases lay between the germline ends. Germline loops: CDR1 SEHNR, CDR2 FQNEAQ (reference sequence). The CDR3 runs 14 residues. CDR3 DNA: TGTGCCAGCAGCCAAGGACAGTCGACAGATACGCAGTATTTT. As protein: CASSQGQSTDTQYF. Supplemented by reference TRBV7-9 and TRBJ2-3, the full variable domain reads DTGVSQNPRHKITKRGQNVTFRCDPISEHNRLYWYRQTLGQGPEFLTYFQNEAQLEKSRLLSDRFSAERPKGSFSTLEIQRTEQGDSAMYLCASSQGQSTDTQYFGPGTRLTVL.

The chain links TRBV10-3 to TRBJ2-1; D is possibly TRBD2 (6 bases). This CDR3 is 13 amino acids long. Trimming removed 6 bases from V and 8 bases from J, with 14 bases in between. CDR1 is ENHRY and CDR2 is SYGVKD in the germline V gene. The DNA for the CDR3 is TGTGCCATCAGCGAGACTAGTCTCGATGAGCAGTTCTTC. Translation: CAISETSLDEQFF.

The chain uses TRBV7-7 and TRBJ2-1; D remains unclear. V lost 1 base and J 8 bases, leaving 15 bases between the germline ends. CDR1 is SSHAT and CDR2 is FNYEAQ in the germline V gene (reference sequence). The CDR3 consists of 15 residues. DNA for the CDR3: TGTGCCAGCAGCTTAGGTTTGGCAGGTCATGATGAGCAGTTCTTC. This gives the protein CASSLGLAGHDEQFF.

The chain joins TRBV6-5 to TRBJ1-2; the match to TRBD1 covers 7 bases. J lost 6 bases, V lost 4 bases, and 11 bases had no gene match. The CDR3 consists of 15 residues. Germline CDR1 reads MNHEY; CDR2 reads SVGAGI. The CDR3 sequence is CASSLRDRAVDGYTF. CDR3 DNA: TGTGCCAGCAGTTTACGTGACAGGGCCGTAGATGGCTACACCTTC.

The chain carries TRBV7-9 and TRBJ2-2; TRBD2 matches 7 bases. The germline V gene encodes CDR1 SEHNR and CDR2 FQNEAQ (reference sequence). This CDR3 contains 14 residues. Losses at the gene ends were 3 bases for V and 5 bases for J; bases not matched to a gene: 3. The CDR3 sequence is CASSLRGLTGELFF. The DNA for the CDR3 is TGTGCCAGCAGCTTGCGGGGGTTGACCGGGGAGCTGTTTTTT.